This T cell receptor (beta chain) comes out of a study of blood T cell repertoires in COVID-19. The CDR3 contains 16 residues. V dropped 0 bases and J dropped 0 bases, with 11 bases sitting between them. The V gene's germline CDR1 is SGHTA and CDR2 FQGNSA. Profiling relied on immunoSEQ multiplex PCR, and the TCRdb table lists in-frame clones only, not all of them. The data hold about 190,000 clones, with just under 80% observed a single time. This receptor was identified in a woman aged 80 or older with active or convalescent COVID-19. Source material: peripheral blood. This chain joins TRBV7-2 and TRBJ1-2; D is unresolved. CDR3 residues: CASSLALRPANYGYTF. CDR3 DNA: TGTGCCAGCAGCTTAGCACTCAGGCCAGCTAACTATGGCTACACCTTC.